This TCR beta chain derives from a study of cytomegalovirus exposure and HLA in healthy donors. Primers included in the PCR were 60 Vbeta and 13 Jbeta primers. Profiled with immunoSEQ multiplex PCR; TCRdb holds only in-frame clones, not every one. The data show 84,000 or so clones, 79% seen once. V gave up 4 bases and J gave up 11 bases, with 23 bases separating them. The V gene's germline CDR1 is LGHNA and CDR2 YSLEER. This CDR3 contains 15 residues. In the case of this clone: The antigen remains undetermined.

Study results and caveats: As was reported, the classifier diagnosed cytomegalovirus status with high specificity and sensitivity. Cytomegalovirus-associated TCR beta chains were listed, numbering over 150. A few V segments could not be told apart, such as TRBV6-2 and TRBV6-3, and were left out.

This receptor was obtained from a man younger than 40 in good health and CMV-seronegative. Material for sequencing was PBMCs. The chain recombines TRBV4-3 with TRBJ2-5; tentative D call: TRBD1 (6 bases). The CDR3 region has the DNA TGCGCCAGCAGCCCCGAGACAGGACCGCCCCTGGAGCAGTACTTC. It translates to CASSPETGPPLEQYF.